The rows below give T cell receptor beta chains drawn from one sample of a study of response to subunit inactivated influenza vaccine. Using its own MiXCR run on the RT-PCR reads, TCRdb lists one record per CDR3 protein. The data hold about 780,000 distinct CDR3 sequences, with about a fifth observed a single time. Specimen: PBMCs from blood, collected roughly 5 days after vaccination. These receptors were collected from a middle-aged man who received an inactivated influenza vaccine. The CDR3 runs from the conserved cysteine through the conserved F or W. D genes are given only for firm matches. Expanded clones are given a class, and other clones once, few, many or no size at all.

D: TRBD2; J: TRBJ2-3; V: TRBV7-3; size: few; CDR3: CASSSRSGRFTDTQYF; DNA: TGTGCCAGCAGCTCCCGCAGCGGGAGGTTCACAGATACGCAGTATTTT
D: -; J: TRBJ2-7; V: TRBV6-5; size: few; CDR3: CASSYSRDGTYEQYF; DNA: TGTGCCAGCAGTTACTCGAGGGACGGGACCTACGAGCAGTACTTC
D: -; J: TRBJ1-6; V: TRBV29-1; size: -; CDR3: CSVARDNNSPLHF; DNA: TGCAGCGTTGCGCGGGACAATAATTCACCCCTCCACTTT
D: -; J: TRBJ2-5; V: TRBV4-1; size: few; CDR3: CASSQALEGRGQETQYF; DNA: TGCGCCAGCAGCCAAGCTCTCGAGGGGAGAGGGCAAGAGACCCAGTACTTC
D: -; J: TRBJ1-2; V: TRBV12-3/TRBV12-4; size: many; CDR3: CASSSTGWGYTF; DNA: TGTGCCAGCAGTTCCACGGGGTGGGGCTACACCTTC
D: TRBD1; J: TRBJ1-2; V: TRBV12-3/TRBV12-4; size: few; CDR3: CASSLGGTAYGYTF; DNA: TGTGCCAGCAGTTTAGGCGGGACAGCTTATGGCTACACCTTC
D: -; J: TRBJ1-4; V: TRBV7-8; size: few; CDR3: CASSLVGRGSEKLFF; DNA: TGTGCCAGCAGCTTAGTAGGCAGGGGCAGCGAAAAACTGTTTTTT
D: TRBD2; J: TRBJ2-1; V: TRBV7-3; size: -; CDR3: CASSLVGGGPSNEQFF; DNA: TGTGCCAGCAGCCTTGTTGGGGGAGGGCCGAGTAATGAGCAGTTCTTC
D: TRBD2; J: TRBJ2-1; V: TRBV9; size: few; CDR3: CASSVVSGSYNEQFF; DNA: TGTGCCAGCAGCGTAGTTAGCGGGAGTTACAATGAGCAGTTCTTC
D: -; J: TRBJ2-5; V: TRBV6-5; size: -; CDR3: CASSYSGQGRRETQYF; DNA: TGTGCCAGCAGTTACTCGGGGCAGGGGCGACGCGAGACCCAGTACTTC
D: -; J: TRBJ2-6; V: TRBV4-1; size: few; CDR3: CASSQEWFPGPGTSGANVLTF; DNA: TGCGCCAGCAGCCAAGAATGGTTCCCGGGCCCTGGTACTTCTGGGGCCAACGTCCTGACTTTC
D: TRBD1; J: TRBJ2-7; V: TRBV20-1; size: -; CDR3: CSAVSEDRESYEQYF; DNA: TGCAGTGCTGTTTCAGAGGACAGGGAATCCTACGAGCAGTACTTC
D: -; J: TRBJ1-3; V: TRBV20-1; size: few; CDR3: CGRAAAPGNTIYF; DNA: TGCGGTAGGGCGGCGGCACCTGGAAACACCATATATTTT
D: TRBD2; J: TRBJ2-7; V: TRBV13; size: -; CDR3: CASSLASGSGEQYF; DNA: TGTGCCAGCAGCTTAGCTAGCGGGAGTGGGGAGCAGTACTTC
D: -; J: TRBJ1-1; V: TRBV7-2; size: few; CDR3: CASSLGGTRNEAFF; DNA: TGTGCCAGCAGCCTGGGCGGGACACGGAATGAAGCTTTCTTT
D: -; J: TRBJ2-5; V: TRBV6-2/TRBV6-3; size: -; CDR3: CASSYHQETQYF; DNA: TGTGCCAGCAGTTACCATCAAGAGACCCAGTACTTC
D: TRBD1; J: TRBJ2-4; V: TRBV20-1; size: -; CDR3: CSARGQGASKNIQYF; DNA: TGCAGTGCTAGAGGCCAGGGGGCTTCCAAAAACATTCAGTACTTC
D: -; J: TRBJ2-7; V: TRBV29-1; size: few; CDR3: CSVEDHEGHYEQYF; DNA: TGCAGCGTTGAAGATCATGAGGGCCACTACGAGCAGTACTTC
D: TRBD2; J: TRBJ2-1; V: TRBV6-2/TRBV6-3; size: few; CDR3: CASSLSPGLAGQKTYNEQFF; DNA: TGTGCCAGCAGCCTCTCTCCGGGACTAGCGGGACAGAAAACCTACAATGAGCAGTTCTTC
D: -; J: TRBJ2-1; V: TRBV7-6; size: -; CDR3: CASSLARLVTDEQFF; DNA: TGTGCCAGCAGCTTAGCGAGACTAGTTACCGATGAGCAGTTCTTC
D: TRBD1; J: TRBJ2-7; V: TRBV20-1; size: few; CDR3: CSAREQGAAYEQYF; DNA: TGCAGTGCTAGGGAACAGGGGGCGGCCTACGAGCAGTACTTC
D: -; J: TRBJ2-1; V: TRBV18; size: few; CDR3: CASSSEDGGNEQFF; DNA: TGTGCCAGCTCCTCGGAAGACGGGGGCAATGAGCAGTTCTTC
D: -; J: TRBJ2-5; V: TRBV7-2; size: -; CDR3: CASSLLGRLEQETQYF; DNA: TGTGCCAGCAGCTTACTCGGGAGACTAGAGCAAGAGACCCAGTACTTC
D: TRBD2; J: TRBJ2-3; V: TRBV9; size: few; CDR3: CASSGGRRNTDTQYF; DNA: TGTGCCAGCAGCGGCGGGAGACGGAACACAGATACGCAGTATTTT
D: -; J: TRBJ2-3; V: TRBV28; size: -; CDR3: CASSSGTARTDTQYF; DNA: TGTGCCAGCAGTTCCGGGACTGCACGCACAGATACGCAGTATTTT
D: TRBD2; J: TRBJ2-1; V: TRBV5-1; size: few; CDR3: CASKLAAYNEQFF; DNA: TGCGCCAGCAAACTAGCGGCCTACAATGAGCAGTTCTTC
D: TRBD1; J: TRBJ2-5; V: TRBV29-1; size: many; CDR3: CSVHRTGETQYF; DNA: TGCAGCGTTCACCGGACAGGGGAGACCCAGTACTTC
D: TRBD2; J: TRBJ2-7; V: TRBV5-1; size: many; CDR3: CASSLGASGSYEQYF; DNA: TGCGCCAGCAGCTTGGGGGCTAGCGGATCCTACGAGCAGTACTTC
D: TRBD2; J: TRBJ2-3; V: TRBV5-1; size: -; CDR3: CASSLQGTSGRLDTQYF; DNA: TGCGCCAGCAGCCTACAGGGGACTAGCGGCCGGTTGGATACGCAGTATTTT
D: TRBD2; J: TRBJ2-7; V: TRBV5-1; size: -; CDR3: CASSFDSGSIYEQYF; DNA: TGCGCCAGCAGCTTCGACAGCGGGAGCATCTACGAGCAGTACTTC
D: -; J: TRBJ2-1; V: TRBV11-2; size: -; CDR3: CASSGGFGAGEQFF; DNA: TGTGCCAGCAGCGGTGGCTTTGGGGCTGGTGAGCAGTTCTTC
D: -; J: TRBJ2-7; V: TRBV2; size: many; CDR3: CASSGQTYEQYF; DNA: TGTGCCAGCAGTGGACAAACCTACGAGCAGTACTTC
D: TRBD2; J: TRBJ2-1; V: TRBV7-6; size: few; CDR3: CASSLGISGGFSDEQFF; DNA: TGTGCCAGCAGCTTAGGGATTAGCGGGGGGTTTTCAGATGAGCAGTTCTTC
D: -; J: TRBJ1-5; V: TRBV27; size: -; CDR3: CASSLRARGNQPQHF; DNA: TGTGCCAGCAGTTTACGTGCCAGGGGAAATCAGCCCCAGCATTTT
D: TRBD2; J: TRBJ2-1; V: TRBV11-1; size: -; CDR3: CASRSGTSGGSSYNEQFF; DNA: TGTGCCAGCAGATCCGGGACTAGCGGGGGGAGCTCCTACAATGAGCAGTTCTTC
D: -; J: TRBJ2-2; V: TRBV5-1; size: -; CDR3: CASSAWTGGGLTNTGELFF; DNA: TGCGCCAGCAGCGCCTGGACAGGTGGGGGACTAACGAACACCGGGGAGCTGTTTTTT
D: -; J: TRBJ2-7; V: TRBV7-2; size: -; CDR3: CVSSLVDEYEQYF; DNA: TGTGTCAGCAGCTTAGTCGACGAATACGAGCAGTACTTC
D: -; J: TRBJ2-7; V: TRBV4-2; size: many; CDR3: CASSQEVLSSYEQYF; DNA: TGTGCCAGCAGCCAAGAAGTGCTCAGCTCCTACGAGCAGTACTTC
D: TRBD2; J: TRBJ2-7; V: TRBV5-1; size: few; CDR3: CASSLMGTGGTYEQYF; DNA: TGCGCCAGCAGCTTGATGGGTACCGGGGGGACCTACGAGCAGTACTTC
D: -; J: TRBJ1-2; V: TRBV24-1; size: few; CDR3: CATSGEGISGYTF; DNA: TGTGCCACCAGTGGTGAGGGGATCAGTGGCTACACCTTC
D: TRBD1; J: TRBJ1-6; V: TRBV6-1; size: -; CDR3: CASSHGQGSNSPLHF; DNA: TGTGCCAGCAGCCATGGACAGGGTAGTAATTCACCCCTCCACTTT
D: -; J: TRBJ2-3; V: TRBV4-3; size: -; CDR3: CASSQVGFVEPDTQYF; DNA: TGCGCCAGCAGCCAAGTAGGTTTCGTAGAGCCAGATACGCAGTATTTT
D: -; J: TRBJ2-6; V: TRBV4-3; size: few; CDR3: CASSRAGANVLTF; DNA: TGCGCCAGCAGCAGGGCTGGGGCCAACGTCCTGACTTTC
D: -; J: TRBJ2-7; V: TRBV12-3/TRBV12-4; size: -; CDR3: CASSPSGGALREQYF; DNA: TGTGCCAGCAGCCCCTCAGGCGGGGCCCTGAGGGAGCAGTACTTC
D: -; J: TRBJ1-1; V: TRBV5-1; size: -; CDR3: CASRSSIEAFF; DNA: TGCGCCAGCAGATCGTCGATAGAAGCTTTCTTT
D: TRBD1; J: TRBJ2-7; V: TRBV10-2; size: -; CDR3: CASRTGTATYEQYF; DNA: TGCGCCAGCAGAACCGGGACAGCGACCTACGAGCAGTACTTC
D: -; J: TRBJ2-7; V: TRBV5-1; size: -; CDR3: CASSPSEGTMRGEQYF; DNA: TGCGCCAGCAGCCCCTCCGAGGGCACTATGAGGGGCGAGCAGTACTTC
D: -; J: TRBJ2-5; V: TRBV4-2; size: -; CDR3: CASSQGNTAEKETQYF; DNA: TGTGCCAGCAGCCAGGGCAACACGGCGGAGAAGGAGACCCAGTACTTC
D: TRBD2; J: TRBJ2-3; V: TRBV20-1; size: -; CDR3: CSATGTSGSSDTQYF; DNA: TGCAGTGCAACCGGGACTAGCGGGAGTTCAGATACGCAGTATTTT
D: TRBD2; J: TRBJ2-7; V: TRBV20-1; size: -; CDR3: CSARASGRDEQYF; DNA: TGCAGTGCTAGGGCTAGCGGGAGAGACGAGCAGTACTTC
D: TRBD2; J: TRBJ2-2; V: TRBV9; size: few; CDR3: CASSVGAGPEHGELFF; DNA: TGTGCCAGCAGCGTAGGAGCGGGGCCCGAACACGGGGAGCTGTTTTTT
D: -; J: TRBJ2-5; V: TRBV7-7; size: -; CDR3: CASSARAPGPETQYF; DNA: TGTGCTAGCAGCGCCCGGGCCCCGGGGCCGGAGACCCAGTACTTC
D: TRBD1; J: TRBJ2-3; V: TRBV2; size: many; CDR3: CASNRQGTTDTQYF; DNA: TGTGCCAGCAACCGACAGGGAACAACAGATACGCAGTATTTT
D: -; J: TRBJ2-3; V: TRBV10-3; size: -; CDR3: CAIGPETDTQYF; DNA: TGTGCCATCGGGCCCGAGACAGATACGCAGTATTTT
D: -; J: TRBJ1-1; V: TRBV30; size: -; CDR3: CAWSVPPYTEAFF; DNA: TGTGCCTGGAGTGTACCCCCTTACACTGAAGCTTTCTTT
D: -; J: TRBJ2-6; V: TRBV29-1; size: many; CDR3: CSVGVGVASGANVLTF; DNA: TGCAGCGTTGGCGTGGGGGTAGCATCTGGGGCCAACGTCCTGACTTTC
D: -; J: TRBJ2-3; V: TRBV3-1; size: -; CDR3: CASSPVARHTQYF; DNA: TGTGCCAGCAGCCCCGTAGCACGACATACGCAGTATTTT
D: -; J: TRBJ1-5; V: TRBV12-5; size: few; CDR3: CASGLPNQPQHF; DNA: TGTGCTAGTGGTCTCCCTAATCAGCCCCAGCATTTT
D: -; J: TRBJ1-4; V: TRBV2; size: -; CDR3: CASTPFEHLNEKLFF; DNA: TGTGCCAGCACCCCTTTCGAACACCTTAATGAAAAACTGTTTTTT
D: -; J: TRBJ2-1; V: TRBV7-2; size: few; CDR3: CASSLVFGRYNEQFF; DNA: TGTGCCAGCAGCTTAGTTTTCGGCAGGTACAATGAGCAGTTCTTC